Listed below are T cell receptor beta chains from one sample, sequenced in a study of blood T cell repertoires in COVID-19. The assay was immunoSEQ multiplex PCR, and TCRdb's table has in-frame clones only and misses some. The table includes about 490,000 clones, 80% to 90% detected once. The specimen sequenced was peripheral blood. The receptors were sampled from a human donor in a cohort sampled during active COVID-19. CDR3s include the opening cysteine and the closing phenylalanine or tryptophan. Each record gives: J gene, clone size, D gene, V gene, CDR3 protein, CDR3 DNA. A D gene is named only where the DNA matches it firmly. Not all rows give a size; the values are once, few, many and, for expanded clones, a class.

J: TRBJ2-7
size: .
D: .
V: TRBV28
CDR3: CAVGVGGVPVWYF
DNA: TGTGCCGTTGGAGTCGGTGGCGTGCCGGTATGGTACTTC

J: TRBJ1-6
size: .
D: TRBD1
V: TRBV2
CDR3: CASRGTGGNSPLHF
DNA: TGTGCCAGCAGGGGGACAGGGGGTAATTCACCCCTCCACTTT

J: TRBJ1-5
size: .
D: .
V: TRBV11-2
CDR3: CASSHGQSSNQPQHF
DNA: TGTGCCAGCAGCCATGGGCAGAGTAGCAATCAGCCCCAGCATTTT

J: TRBJ1-6
size: .
D: .
V: TRBV27
CDR3: CASSLRQGVVLSPLHF
DNA: TGTGCCAGCAGTTTGCGGCAGGGCGTAGTCCTTTCACCCCTCCACTTT

J: TRBJ2-7
size: .
D: .
V: TRBV11-2
CDR3: CASSPGAYEQYF
DNA: TGTGCCAGCAGCCCGGGTGCTTACGAGCAGTACTTC

J: TRBJ2-5
size: .
D: .
V: TRBV6-1
CDR3: CASSGTQETQYF
DNA: TGTGCCAGCAGTGGGACTCAAGAGACCCAGTACTTC

J: TRBJ2-7
size: .
D: TRBD1
V: TRBV7-9
CDR3: CASRRDRSYEQYF
DNA: TGTGCCAGCAGACGGGACAGATCCTACGAGCAGTACTTC

J: TRBJ2-6
size: .
D: TRBD1
V: TRBV5-1
CDR3: CASSLGQGFSGANVLTF
DNA: TGCGCCAGCAGCTTGGGACAGGGGTTCTCTGGGGCCAACGTCCTGACTTTC

J: TRBJ1-2
size: .
D: TRBD1
V: TRBV19
CDR3: CASSTRTGTGYGYTF
DNA: TGTGCCAGTAGTACTAGGACAGGGACTGGCTATGGCTACACCTTC

J: TRBJ2-5
size: .
D: .
V: TRBV10-3
CDR3: CAISVGGQETQYF
DNA: TGTGCCATCAGTGTAGGGGGACAAGAGACCCAGTACTTC

J: TRBJ1-4
size: .
D: TRBD1
V: TRBV15
CDR3: CATSGKGAREKLFF
DNA: TGTGCCACCAGCGGGAAGGGGGCGAGAGAAAAACTGTTTTTT

J: TRBJ2-3
size: .
D: TRBD2
V: TRBV7-3
CDR3: CASSHTSGSTDTQYF
DNA: TGTGCCAGCAGCCACACTAGCGGTTCCACAGATACGCAGTATTTT

J: TRBJ2-7
size: .
D: TRBD2
V: TRBV10-3
CDR3: CAISESTRASGRPVYEQYF
DNA: TGTGCCATCAGTGAGTCGACTCGGGCTAGCGGGAGGCCGGTCTACGAGCAGTACTTC

J: TRBJ2-1
size: .
D: TRBD2
V: TRBV20-1
CDR3: CSASGAGTSGGGEQFF
DNA: TGCAGTGCTAGTGGAGCGGGGACTAGCGGTGGGGGTGAGCAGTTCTTC

J: TRBJ2-3
size: .
D: .
V: TRBV28
CDR3: CASSYRDSGDTQYF
DNA: TGTGCCAGCAGTTACCGGGACTCAGGGGATACGCAGTATTTT

J: TRBJ2-2
size: few
D: .
V: TRBV11-2
CDR3: CASSSRTGGELFF
DNA: TGTGCCAGCAGCTCCCGGACTGGCGGGGAGCTGTTTTTT

J: TRBJ2-5
size: once
D: .
V: TRBV5-1
CDR3: CASSLRSGPETQYF
DNA: TGCGCCAGCAGCTTGAGATCGGGTCCAGAGACCCAGTACTTC

J: TRBJ1-1
size: .
D: TRBD1
V: TRBV30
CDR3: CAWTGGSGWNTEAFF
DNA: TGTGCCTGGACAGGGGGCAGCGGGTGGAACACTGAAGCTTTCTTT

J: TRBJ2-3
size: .
D: .
V: TRBV7-3
CDR3: CASSWGYETDTQYF
DNA: TGTGCCAGCAGCTGGGGCTATGAAACAGATACGCAGTATTTT

J: TRBJ1-5
size: once
D: .
V: TRBV28
CDR3: CASRELTGKDQPQHF
DNA: TGTGCCAGCAGAGAACTTACAGGGAAGGATCAGCCCCAGCATTTT

J: TRBJ2-4
size: .
D: TRBD2
V: TRBV7-2
CDR3: CASSPRGAGENIQYF
DNA: TGTGCCAGCAGCCCGAGAGGGGCGGGAGAGAACATTCAGTACTTC

J: TRBJ2-1
size: .
D: .
V: TRBV15
CDR3: CATSRGRGYNEQFF
DNA: TGTGCCACCAGCAGAGGCCGGGGTTACAATGAGCAGTTCTTC

J: TRBJ2-1
size: .
D: TRBD2
V: TRBV5-8
CDR3: CASSTLAGGHSEQFF
DNA: TGTGCCAGCAGCACCTTAGCGGGAGGGCATAGTGAGCAGTTCTTC

J: TRBJ1-1
size: .
D: TRBD1
V: TRBV28
CDR3: CAWGTGLSEAFF
DNA: TGTGCTTGGGGGACAGGGCTTTCAGAGGCTTTCTTT

J: TRBJ2-3
size: .
D: .
V: TRBV12-5
CDR3: CASARVQSTDTQYF
DNA: TGTGCTAGTGCCAGGGTACAAAGCACAGATACGCAGTATTTT

J: TRBJ2-1
size: .
D: .
V: TRBV12-2
CDR3: CASRLRLYGENYNEQFF
DNA: TGTGCAAGTCGCTTAAGGCTCTATGGGGAGAACTACAATGAGCAGTTCTTC

J: TRBJ1-1
size: .
D: .
V: TRBV30
CDR3: CAGSQGNTEAFF
DNA: TGTGCCGGGTCACAGGGGAACACTGAAGCTTTCTTT

J: TRBJ2-5
size: .
D: .
V: TRBV4-1
CDR3: CASSQDLRRETQYF
DNA: TGCGCCAGCAGCCAAGATCTGCGGAGGGAGACCCAGTACTTC

J: TRBJ2-7
size: .
D: .
V: TRBV12-3/TRBV12-4
CDR3: CASRGLSGAEQYF
DNA: TGTGCCAGCAGGGGATTATCAGGGGCCGAGCAGTACTTC

J: TRBJ1-4
size: once
D: .
V: TRBV19
CDR3: CASSMSAALNEKLFF
DNA: TGTGCCAGTAGTATGTCGGCGGCCCTTAATGAAAAACTGTTTTTT

J: TRBJ2-1
size: .
D: TRBD2
V: TRBV2
CDR3: CASSDLGLVSNEQFF
DNA: TGTGCCAGCAGTGACTTAGGACTAGTATCGAATGAGCAGTTCTTC

J: TRBJ1-6
size: .
D: .
V: TRBV28
CDR3: CASSLNGAPLHF
DNA: TGTGCCAGCAGTTTAAACGGGGCACCCCTCCACTTT

J: TRBJ2-1
size: .
D: TRBD2
V: TRBV27
CDR3: CASSLWTSGDNEQFF
DNA: TGTGCCAGCAGTCTGTGGACTAGCGGGGACAATGAGCAGTTCTTC

J: TRBJ2-2
size: .
D: .
V: TRBV6-2/TRBV6-3
CDR3: CASSLSPPGYYTGELFF
DNA: TGTGCCAGCAGTTTATCCCCGCCAGGATACTACACCGGGGAGCTGTTTTTT